The rows below give T cell receptor beta chains drawn from one sample of a study of T cells in Graves' hyperthyroidism and ophthalmopathy. MiXCR was run by TCRdb on the multiplex PCR reads, yielding one entry per CDR3 protein. The table includes 300,000 to 450,000 distinct CDR3 sequences, about 13% detected once. Sequenced: blood. These receptor sequences come from a man aged 30-40 years with Graves' hyperthyroidism that later progressed to Graves' ophthalmopathy. The CDR3 runs from the conserved cysteine through the conserved F or W. The D gene is left open where the match is weak. Part of the rows lack a size; the others show once, few, many or a class for expanded clones.

TRBV7-2	15	few	TRBD1	TRBJ1-2	CASSRAGQSPDGYTF	TGTGCCAGCAGCCGGGCGGGACAGTCGCCTGATGGCTACACCTTC
TRBV20-1	12	many	TRBD1	TRBJ2-7	CRAGRGTYEQYF	TGCAGGGCGGGCAGGGGGACCTACGAGCAGTACTTC
TRBV5-1	14	many	-	TRBJ1-1	CASAKLGLNTEAFF	TGCGCCAGCGCAAAGCTCGGCCTAAACACTGAAGCTTTCTTT
TRBV5-1	14	-	TRBD1	TRBJ2-1	CASTLGQTYNEQFF	TGCGCCAGCACCTTGGGACAGACCTACAATGAGCAGTTCTTC
TRBV7-2	15	-	-	TRBJ1-2	CASSPGPLINYGYTF	TGTGCCAGCAGTCCAGGGCCCCTTATTAACTATGGCTACACCTTC
TRBV20-1	15	many	-	TRBJ2-6	CSARDLGAGANVLTF	TGCAGTGCTAGAGATCTCGGGGCTGGGGCCAACGTCCTGACTTTC
TRBV5-1	16	few	TRBD1	TRBJ2-2	CASRSTPGQGTGELFF	TGCGCCAGCAGGTCAACCCCGGGACAGGGGACCGGGGAGCTGTTTTTT
TRBV6-1	15	-	-	TRBJ2-1	CASSPQGRGRNEQFF	TGTGCCAGCAGCCCCCAGGGGCGGGGGAGGAATGAGCAGTTCTTC
TRBV5-8	17	many	TRBD2	TRBJ2-2	CASSPALAGANTGELFF	TGTGCCAGCAGCCCTGCACTAGCGGGGGCGAACACCGGGGAGCTGTTTTTT
TRBV28	15	-	-	TRBJ1-5	CASSPGLGFGQPQHF	TGTGCCAGCAGTCCGGGACTGGGTTTTGGTCAGCCCCAGCATTTT
TRBV7-2	15	many	TRBD1	TRBJ2-1	CASSLAGTGSNEQFF	TGTGCCAGCAGCTTAGCCGGGACAGGGTCCAATGAGCAGTTCTTC
TRBV7-3	15	many	TRBD1	TRBJ2-3	CASSPRDRSVDTQYF	TGTGCCAGCAGCCCCCGGGACAGGTCGGTAGATACGCAGTATTTT
TRBV5-1	13	many	-	TRBJ1-6	CASSRTDNSPLHF	TGCGCCAGCAGCAGGACGGATAATTCACCCCTCCACTTT
TRBV5-1	14	-	-	TRBJ1-2	CASSLEVGNYGYTF	TGCGCCAGCAGCTTGGAAGTGGGGAACTATGGCTACACCTTC
TRBV10-3	14	-	-	TRBJ1-1	CAISESDRSTEAFF	TGTGCCATCAGTGAGTCCGACAGGTCCACTGAAGCTTTCTTT
TRBV5-1	13	many	-	TRBJ1-2	CASSRDSTYGYTF	TGCGCCAGCAGCCGCGACAGCACCTATGGCTACACCTTC
TRBV7-6	15	few	-	TRBJ2-3	CASSLQSVRGVVLYF	TGTGCCAGCAGCTTACAGTCGGTCAGGGGGGTCGTACTGTATTTT
TRBV28	15	many	-	TRBJ2-3	CASSQIKRAADTQYF	TGTGCCAGCAGCCAGATAAAACGGGCAGCGGATACGCAGTATTTT
TRBV7-9	13	many	-	TRBJ1-2	CASSEQVWYGYTF	TGTGCCAGCAGCGAGCAGGTTTGGTATGGCTACACCTTC
TRBV20-1	17	many	-	TRBJ2-5	CSARQGGYLLWQETQYF	TGCAGTGCTAGACAGGGTGGTTACTTGCTTTGGCAAGAGACCCAGTACTTC
TRBV2	15	many	-	TRBJ2-1	CASSEGVGSYNEQFF	TGTGCCAGCAGTGAGGGGGTTGGCTCCTACAATGAGCAGTTCTTC
TRBV11-3	17	-	-	TRBJ1-1	CASSLESWGSGDGEAFF	TGTGCCAGCAGCTTAGAATCCTGGGGGTCTGGGGACGGTGAAGCTTTCTTT
TRBV5-6	15	few	-	TRBJ1-1	CASSQIHGTNTEAFF	TGTGCCAGCAGCCAAATCCACGGGACGAACACTGAAGCTTTCTTT
TRBV4-1	16	-	TRBD1	TRBJ1-5	CASSLQATGAAQPQHF	TGCGCCAGCAGCCTCCAAGCCACAGGGGCGGCGCAGCCCCAGCATTTT
TRBV6-1	14	few	-	TRBJ1-5	CASSLSDFNQPQHF	TGTGCCAGCAGCCTATCAGATTTCAATCAGCCCCAGCATTTT
TRBV6-6	14	many	TRBD1	TRBJ2-1	CASSYDTGAKEQFF	TGTGCCAGCAGTTACGATACAGGGGCTAAAGAGCAGTTCTTC
TRBV15	18	-	-	TRBJ1-4	CATSTGTPWGPTNEKLFF	TGTGCCACCAGCACCGGGACGCCTTGGGGTCCAACTAATGAAAAACTGTTTTTT
TRBV7-6	16	many	-	TRBJ2-3	CASSLGIGGPTDTQYF	TGTGCCAGCAGCTTAGGAATCGGGGGGCCCACAGATACGCAGTATTTT
TRBV27	16	many	TRBD2	TRBJ2-7	CASSSPSGGPPYEQYF	TGTGCCAGCAGTTCCCCTAGCGGGGGGCCCCCCTACGAGCAGTACTTC
TRBV6-2/TRBV6-3	13	many	-	TRBJ2-2	CASSYSGNRELFF	TGTGCCAGCAGTTACTCCGGAAACAGGGAGCTGTTTTTT